The 26 T cell receptor beta chains presented below share a single source sample, sequenced in a study of cytomegalovirus exposure and HLA in healthy donors. This PCR relied on a set of 60 Vbeta primers and 13 Jbeta primers. Here immunoSEQ multiplex PCR was the method, and the copy in TCRdb shows in-frame clones only, minus some. This sample has more than 150,000 clones, with more than 60% found just once. Sequencing was carried out using PBMCs. The receptors were sampled from a man aged 18 to 35 in good health and CMV-seronegative.

As to this clone: A read error may account for a junction end that differs from germline. This rearrangement joins TRBV6-5 to TRBJ1-1, with TRBD1 matching over 8 bases. The CDR3 extends over 15 amino acids. Germline V lookup: CDR1 MNHEY, CDR2 SVGAGI. Here the CDR3 reads CASSYRGGQVEEASF. The CDR3 DNA reads as TGTGCCAGCAGTTACAGGGGGGGACAGGTCGAGGAAGCTTCCTTT.

The CDR3 loop reads CAWSVQMTGLAANEKLFF. The CDR3 DNA reads as TGTGCCTGGAGTGTACAAATGACAGGCCTTGCGGCTAATGAAAAACTGTTTTTT. The V call is TRBV30, the J call TRBJ1-4; a weak D match, TRBD1 (6 bases). This CDR3 is built from 18 residues. Germline V CDR1 and CDR2: GTSNPN, SVGIG (reference sequence). The V end lost 0 bases, the J end lost 3 bases, and 20 bases lay between the germline ends.

The CDR3 here is CASSQSPAGGYYNEQFF. The CDR3 DNA follows: TGCGCCAGCAGCCAGTCTCCCGCGGGCGGCTATTACAATGAGCAGTTCTTC. V is TRBV4-3 and J is TRBJ2-1; TRBD2 is a possible D gene (5 bases). Germline lookup yields CDR1 LGHNA and CDR2 YSLEER. V lost 3 bases to trimming and J lost 4 bases, with 19 bases between them. The CDR3 has 17 amino acids.

This clone is a singleton in its sample. The rearrangement links TRBV2 to TRBJ2-1, with TRBD2 matching over 10 bases. The CDR3 is 17 amino acids. V lost 0 bases and J lost 8; bases outside the gene matches: 10. The germline V gene has CDR1 SNHLY and CDR2 FYNNEI. The CDR3 DNA is TGTGCCAGCAGTGAAGCGCTAGCGGGAGAATTATACGATGAGCAGTTCTTC. Residues: CASSEALAGELYDEQFF.

This rearrangement joins TRBV6-5 to TRBJ1-2, with no clear D. Deletions cut 4 bases from V and 2 bases from J, with 11 bases between. The CDR3 is made up of 14 amino acids. Germline V gene sequence: CDR1 MNHEY, CDR2 SVGAGI. CDR3 region: CASSSNRLNYGYTF. In DNA, the CDR3 is TGTGCCAGCAGTTCCAACCGACTGAACTATGGCTACACCTTC.

The sample holds one count of this clone. V and J are TRBV27 and TRBJ1-6, with D perhaps matching TRBD1 (5 bases). Germline loops: CDR1 MNHEY, CDR2 SMNVEV (reference sequence). The CDR3 spans 15 residues. Trimming left V 5 bases short and J 7 bases short, with 15 bases between. CDR3 nucleotide sequence: TGTGCCAGCAGTCCTACAGGAAGAATGAATTCACCCCTCCACTTT. The encoded protein is CASSPTGRMNSPLHF.

The chain uses TRBV7-9 and TRBJ1-3, with a weak D call TRBD1 (6 bases). This CDR3 comprises 15 residues. Germline CDR1 SEHNR, CDR2 FQNEAQ (reference sequence). The ends were cut back, 3 bases at V and 0 bases at J, with 9 bases in the middle. CDR3 in DNA: TGTGCCAGCAGCTTGACAGGAACCTCTGGAAACACCATATATTTT. This translates into CASSLTGTSGNTIYF.

This clone occurred a few times. The V gene is TRBV5-1, the J gene TRBJ1-1, with D possibly matching TRBD1 (5 bases). The CDR3 consists of 13 residues. In germline, CDR1 is SGHRS, CDR2 YFSETQ. The V end lost 1 base, the J end lost 8 bases, and 12 bases lay between the germline ends. The CDR3 nucleotides are TGCGCCAGCAGCTTGCAGCAGGGCAGGGAAGCTTTCTTT. Amino acids: CASSLQQGREAFF.

The chain couples TRBV5-1 to TRBJ2-1, with D tentatively TRBD2 (6 bases). CDR1 is SGHRS, CDR2 YFSETQ, per germline. Between the trimmed V and J ends, which lost 0 bases and 8 bases, there was a span of 9 bases. The CDR3 consists of 13 residues. CDR3 loop: CASSLGGIDEQFF. In DNA form, the CDR3 reads TGCGCCAGCAGCTTGGGCGGGATTGATGAGCAGTTCTTC.

The V gene is TRBV10-3, the J gene TRBJ2-7; TRBD1 aligns across 8 bases. The CDR3 length is 14 residues. Germline-derived CDR1 and CDR2 are ENHRY and SYGVKD. Trimming took 11 bases from V and 5 from J; bases not matched to a gene: 14. The DNA for the CDR3 is TGTGCCCACTCCCCAGGGGGCTCATCTAACGAGCAGTACTTC. Residues: CAHSPGGSSNEQYF.

The chain has TRBV7-2 and TRBJ2-1; 7 nucleotides line up with TRBD1. CDR1 SGHTA and CDR2 FQGNSA come from the germline V gene. V lost 1 base to trimming and J lost 7 bases; unmatched junction nucleotides: 7. The CDR3 is 15 amino acids. CDR3 loop: CASSLVAVRGNEQFF. DNA for the CDR3: TGTGCCAGCAGCTTAGTTGCAGTCAGGGGGAATGAGCAGTTCTTC. Filled out from reference TRBV7-2 and TRBJ2-1, the complete variable domain reads GAGVSQSPSNKVTEKGKDVELRCDPISGHTALYWYRQSLGQGLEFLIYFQGNSAPDKSGLPSDRFSAERTGGSVSTLTIQRTQQEDSAVYLCASSLVAVRGNEQFFGPGTRLTVL.

The chain has TRBV9 and TRBJ2-5; possible D gene TRBD1, 5 bases. Germline V lookup: CDR1 SGDLS, CDR2 YYNGEE. With 4 bases removed from V and 4 bases from J, the gap between germline ends came to 14 bases. This CDR3 comprises 14 residues. The CDR3 reads CASSPRVGRETQYF. As DNA, the CDR3 is TGTGCCAGCAGCCCCCGGGTGGGGCGAGAGACCCAGTACTTC. The full variable domain, its missing parts supplied by reference TRBV9 and TRBJ2-5, is DSGVTQTPKHLITATGQRVTLRCSPRSGDLSVYWYQQSLDQGLQFLIQYYNGEERAKGNILERFSAQQFPDLHSELNLSSLELGDSALYFCASSPRVGRETQYFGPGTRLLVL.

This chain joins TRBV4-2 and TRBJ2-3; 12 bases match TRBD2. This CDR3 contains 17 residues. Germline trimming cut 6 bases from V and 0 bases from J; bases unmatched to any gene: 7. The germline gives CDR1 LGHNA, CDR2 YNFKEQ. CDR3 bases: TGTGCCAGCAGTCCTTGGACTAGCGGGACTAGCACAGATACGCAGTATTTT. Translation gives CASSPWTSGTSTDTQYF.

The V and J genes are TRBV6-1 and TRBJ1-5; D gene uncertain. Trimming removed 7 bases at V and 5 bases at J, with 12 bases between. The CDR3 is 13 residues long. In germline, CDR1 is MNHNS, CDR2 SASEGT. The CDR3 reads CASKFEAYQPQHF. The CDR3 region has the DNA TGTGCCAGCAAATTTGAGGCTTATCAGCCCCAGCATTTT.

V is TRBV27 and J is TRBJ2-3, with 9 positions matching TRBD1. The J segment lost 1 base and the V segment lost 6 bases, leaving 5 bases of the junction unmatched. The germline gives CDR1 MNHEY, CDR2 SMNVEV (reference sequence). This CDR3 has 15 residues. The CDR3 nucleotides are TGTGCCAGCAGCCTCAGGACAGGGGGCACAGATACGCAGTATTTT. Amino acids: CASSLRTGGTDTQYF.

This chain uses TRBV2 with TRBJ1-5, with D maybe TRBD1 (5 bases). The CDR3 runs to 18 residues. The germline CDR1 and CDR2 sequences are SNHLY and FYNNEI. V lost 5 bases and J 3 bases, leaving 23 bases between the germline ends. CDR3 nucleotide sequence: TGTGCCAGCAGTTTAAGGGGCAGTCGACTTTCTATCAATCAGCCCCAGCATTTT. Translated: CASSLRGSRLSINQPQHF.

V gene TRBV7-2 combines with J gene TRBJ1-1; the D gene is possibly TRBD1 (6 bases). CDR1 SGHTA and CDR2 FQGNSA come from the germline V gene. The CDR3 runs 14 residues. V lost 5 bases to trimming and J lost 3 bases, with 13 bases between them. The CDR3 sequence: CASSRKYRDTEAFF. CDR3 DNA sequence: TGTGCCAGCAGCCGTAAATACAGGGACACTGAAGCTTTCTTT.

This CDR3 is CASGRGQGLEQYF. In DNA form, the CDR3 reads TGTGCCAGCGGGCGCGGACAGGGTCTCGAGCAGTACTTC. This sequence joins TRBV6-6 and TRBJ2-7; TRBD1 aligns across 8 bases. V shed 8 bases, J shed 6 bases, and the junction held 9 bases outside the gene matches. Germline values: CDR1 MNHNY, CDR2 SVGAGI (reference sequence). The CDR3 loop spans 13 amino acids.

V usage is TRBV2 and J usage is TRBJ1-5; 7 bases are a match to TRBD1. The CDR3 spans 13 residues. With V trimmed by 6 bases and J by 4 bases, 3 bases remained unmatched. Germline loops: CDR1 SNHLY, CDR2 FYNNEI. CDR3 sequence (DNA): TGTGCCAGCAGCCGACAGGGTAATCAGCCCCAGCATTTT. Protein sequence: CASSRQGNQPQHF.

The V call is TRBV2, the J call TRBJ2-1, with 10 nucleotides matching TRBD2. Trimming at V came to 11 bases and at J to 0 bases, leaving 7 bases not matched to a gene. CDR1 is SNHLY, CDR2 FYNNEI, per germline. This CDR3 is 15 amino acids long. The CDR3 region is CAGRTSGSSYNEQFF. The CDR3 coding sequence is TGTGCCGGACGGACTAGCGGCAGCTCCTACAATGAGCAGTTCTTC.

J is TRBJ2-5 and V is TRBV4-2; D is uncertain. The CDR3 sequence is 15 residues long. Germline V gene lookup returns CDR1 LGHNA and CDR2 YNFKEQ. V shed 0 bases and J shed 0 bases, with 8 bases lying between them. Here the CDR3 DNA reads TGTGCCAGCAGCCAAGATCGTGGCAACCAAGAGACCCAGTACTTC. It encodes CASSQDRGNQETQYF.

This chain joins TRBV6-6 and TRBJ2-3; D is perhaps TRBD2 (5 bases). The CDR3 is 14 residues long. Germline V gives CDR1 MNHNY, CDR2 SVGAGI (reference sequence). V lost 6 bases to trimming and J lost 0 bases, with 10 bases between them. CDR3 residues: CASSLGRSTDTQYF. For the CDR3, the DNA is TGTGCCAGCAGCCTAGGGAGAAGCACAGATACGCAGTATTTT.

The V gene is TRBV2, the J gene TRBJ2-3, with 10 bases aligning to TRBD2. With V trimmed by 5 bases and J by 3 bases, 8 bases remained unmatched. Germline V gene data show CDR1 as SNHLY and CDR2 as FYNNEI. The CDR3 totals 16 residues. CDR3 residues: CASSKPPGLATDTQYF. CDR3 sequence (DNA): TGTGCCAGCAGTAAACCGCCGGGACTAGCGACAGATACGCAGTATTTT.

The genes are TRBV30 and TRBJ1-6; no clear D. The germline gives CDR1 GTSNPN, CDR2 SVGIG (reference sequence). V lost 4 bases to trimming and J lost 0 bases, with 7 bases between them. The CDR3 extends over 14 amino acids. CDR3: CAWTRSSYNSPLHF. CDR3 coding DNA: TGTGCCTGGACGCGGAGCTCCTATAATTCACCCCTCCACTTT.

The chain is built from TRBV6-6 and TRBJ2-7; maybe TRBD1 (6 bases). The V end was cut by 5 bases, the J end by 2 bases, with 13 bases between. CDR3 length equals 14 residues. Per germline, CDR1 MNHNY and CDR2 SVGAGI (reference sequence). CDR3 in DNA: TGTGCCAGCAGTCGAACGACAGGTGCCTACGAGCAGTACTTC. The encoded protein is CASSRTTGAYEQYF.

This chain uses TRBV15 with TRBJ1-2; 9 bases agree with TRBD1. This CDR3 comprises 15 residues. The V gene's germline CDR1 is LNHNV and CDR2 YYDKDF (reference sequence). The V and J ends lost 1 base and 2 bases, in that order; junction bases with no gene match: 2. The CDR3 reads CATSRAGTGNYGYTF. The CDR3 bases are TGTGCCACCAGCAGAGCCGGGACAGGGAACTATGGCTACACCTTC.